In this sample, the clone carrying this T cell receptor (beta chain) turned up many times. Its antigen is as yet unknown. The data were taken from a study of CD8 T cells in ankylosing spondylitis. Study-level results: Disease-linked clones bore a CD8+ phenotype and were relatively rare in peripheral blood. Reportedly, significant enrichment of disease-linked clones occurred in matched ankylosing spondylitis synovial fluid. A TCR beta motif of several highly homologous variants appeared characteristic of ankylosing spondylitis blood. Previously reported in reactive arthritis synovial fluid and blood were some of the motif variants.

Construction of TCR beta libraries was performed using quantitative 5'-RACE with molecular barcodes. TCRdb analysed the 5' RACE reads with MiXCR anew, one entry per CDR3 protein. The sample holds approximately 520,000 distinct CDR3 sequences; roughly 5% are singletons and the top ten take roughly 3.5%. The sequence came from a male donor with ankylosing spondylitis. What was sequenced was blood, either unsorted or a sorted T cell fraction (not recorded which).

The CDR3 nucleotides read TGTGCCATCAGTAACCCCACCGGACAGGGGGCGATAACCCAGTACTTC. It is translated as CAISNPTGQGAITQYF. The rearrangement uses TRBV10-3 and TRBJ2-5, with 11 nucleotides matching TRBD1. The CDR3 is 16 amino acids. Trimming took 5 bases from V and 8 from J; bases not matched to a gene: 13. Germline CDR1 and CDR2: ENHRY and SYGVKD.